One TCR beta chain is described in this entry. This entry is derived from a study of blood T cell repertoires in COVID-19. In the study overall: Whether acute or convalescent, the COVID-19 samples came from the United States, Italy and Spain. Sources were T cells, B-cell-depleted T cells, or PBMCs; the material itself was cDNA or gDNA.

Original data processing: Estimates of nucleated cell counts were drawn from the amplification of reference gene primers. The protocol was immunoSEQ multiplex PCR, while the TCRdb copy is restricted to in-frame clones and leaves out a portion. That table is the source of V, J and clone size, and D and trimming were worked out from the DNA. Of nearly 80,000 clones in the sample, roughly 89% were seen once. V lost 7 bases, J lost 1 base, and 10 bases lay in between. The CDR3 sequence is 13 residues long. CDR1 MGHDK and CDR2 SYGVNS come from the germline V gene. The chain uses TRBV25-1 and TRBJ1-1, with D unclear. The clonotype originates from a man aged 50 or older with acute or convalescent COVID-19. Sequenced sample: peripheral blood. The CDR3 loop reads CASTWAQNTEAFF. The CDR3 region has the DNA TGTGCCAGCACCTGGGCCCAGAACACTGAAGCTTTCTTT. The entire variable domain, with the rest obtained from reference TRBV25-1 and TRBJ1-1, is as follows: EADIYQTPRYLVIGTGKKITLECSQTMGHDKMYWYQQDPGMELHLIHYSYGVNSTEKGDLSSESTVSRIRTEHFPLTLESARPSHTSQYLCASTWAQNTEAFFGQGTRLTVV.